This T cell receptor (beta chain) is from a study of CD8 T cells in ankylosing spondylitis. Findings and caveats of the study: Enrichment of disease-linked clones was reportedly significant in matched ankylosing spondylitis synovial fluid.

Germline values: CDR1 SGDLS, CDR2 YYNGEE. This CDR3 is 17 amino acids long. V shed 4 bases and J 3 bases; nucleotides not matched to a gene: 14. This clonotype was seen only a few times. Its antigen is not known. TCRdb used MiXCR to reprocess the 5' RACE reads, holding one entry per CDR3 protein. There are around 90,000 distinct CDR3 sequences in the sample; around 27% occur only once, and 55% to 75% lies in the top ten. The clonotype was recovered from a male donor with ankylosing spondylitis or in good health (not recorded which). The sample comprised blood, either unsorted or a sorted T cell fraction (not recorded which). The chain combines TRBV9 with TRBJ2-3, with TRBD1 matching 7 bases. The CDR3 loop reads CASSPTGVREGTDTQYF. CDR3 DNA sequence: TGTGCCAGCAGCCCCACAGGGGTACGAGAGGGGACAGATACGCAGTATTTT.